Below, 31 T cell receptor beta chains from the same sample are listed, as sequenced in a study of T cells after yellow fever vaccination. Each CDR3 protein is one row after TCRdb ran MiXCR on the 5' RACE reads. The profile shows around 310,000 distinct CDR3 sequences, roughly 4% of them singletons. This material consisted of PBMCs, taken on the day of the yellow fever booster vaccination. Receptors originate from a man in his late teens or twenties who received the YFV17D yellow fever vaccine.

This clonotype was seen ten or more times. The V and J genes are TRBV20-1 and TRBJ2-4, with D possibly TRBD1 on 5 matching bases. CDR1 is DFQATT and CDR2 is SNEGSKA in the germline V gene (reference sequence). The V and J ends lost 1 base and 4 bases respectively, with 11 bases between them. The CDR3 sequence is 14 residues long. As DNA, the CDR3 is TGCAGTGCTAGAGTTCTGGACAAAAAAAACATTCAGTACTTC. Translation gives CSARVLDKKNIQYF.

The chain uses TRBV7-2 and TRBJ2-3; unclear D gene. CDR3 length: 15 residues. Germline V lookup: CDR1 SGHTA, CDR2 FQGNSA. The V and J ends lost 5 bases and 1 base respectively, with 13 bases between them. The CDR3: CASSDPTGRTDTQYF. The DNA of the CDR3 is TGTGCCAGCAGCGACCCAACCGGCCGCACAGATACGCAGTATTTT.

This clonotype has just a few counts. The chain combines TRBV5-6 with TRBJ1-1; D is ambiguous. The germline V and J ends were trimmed by 9 bases and 0 bases, with 18 bases remaining between them. The CDR3 extends over 15 amino acids. Germline CDR1 reads SGHDT; CDR2 reads YYEEEE. CDR3 sequence: CANYRVNLMNTEAFF. DNA of the CDR3: TGTGCCAACTACAGAGTCAACTTGATGAACACTGAAGCTTTCTTT. The variable domain in full, completed from reference TRBV5-6 and TRBJ1-1, reads DAGVTQSPTHLIKTRGQQVTLRCSPKSGHDTVSWYQQALGQGPQFIFQYYEEEERQRGNFPDRFSGHQFPNYSSELNVNALLLGDSALYLCANYRVNLMNTEAFFGQGTRLTVV.

This clonotype was counted ten times or more. This chain joins TRBV5-1 and TRBJ2-1; TRBD1 matches 7 bases. There are 14 residues in the CDR3. V lost 3 bases and J lost 8; bases outside the gene matches: 8. Germline V gene sequence: CDR1 SGHRS, CDR2 YFSETQ. DNA of the CDR3: TGCGCCAGCAGCTCTGGGACAGCGGAAGATGAGCAGTTCTTC. This gives the protein CASSSGTAEDEQFF.

This clonotype came up many times. The V call is TRBV7-6, the J call TRBJ2-3; tentative D call: TRBD2 (6 bases). The germline V and J ends were trimmed by 4 bases and 4 bases, with 12 bases remaining between them. The CDR3 is made up of 14 amino acids. CDR1 is SGHVS, CDR2 FNYEAQ, per germline. The CDR3 spells CASSSPSEADTQYF. The CDR3 region has the DNA TGTGCCAGCAGCTCCCCTAGCGAGGCAGATACGCAGTATTTT.

Many counts were recorded for this clonotype. The chain joins TRBV5-4 to TRBJ2-2; 9 bases are a match to TRBD1. Germline trimming cut 0 bases from V and 6 bases from J; bases unmatched to any gene: 3. This CDR3 comprises 15 residues. Germline V gene data show CDR1 as SGHNT and CDR2 as YYREEE (reference sequence). In DNA, the CDR3 is TGTGCCAGCAGCTTGGGGACAGGGGCCGCCGGGGAGCTGTTTTTT. Translation: CASSLGTGAAGELFF.

This clonotype was recorded at least ten times. The V gene is TRBV5-5, the J gene TRBJ2-5, with 10 bases lining up with TRBD1. This CDR3 comprises 15 residues. The J segment lost 4 bases and the V segment lost 4 bases, leaving 7 bases of the junction unmatched. Germline CDR1 reads SGHKS; CDR2 reads YYEKEE (reference sequence). CDR3 coding DNA: TGTGCCAGCAGCGAACCGGGACAGGGGATAGAGACCCAGTACTTC. It encodes CASSEPGQGIETQYF.

This clonotype showed up many times. The chain is built from TRBV7-8 and TRBJ1-6; unclear D gene. This CDR3 is built from 15 residues. Germline values: CDR1 SGHVS, CDR2 FQNEAQ. V was clipped by 5 bases and J by 8 bases, with 16 bases between them. CDR3 nucleotides: TGTGCCAGCAGCCTGCTTAGAGTACAGCATTCACCCCTCCACTTT. It is translated as CASSLLRVQHSPLHF.

This clonotype occurred many times. This sequence joins TRBV27 and TRBJ2-3, with 9 bases identical to TRBD1. Trimming took 4 bases from V and 3 from J; bases not matched to a gene: 8. CDR1 and CDR2 (germline): MNHEY, SMNVEV (reference sequence). This CDR3 has 16 amino acids. The CDR3 DNA sequence: TGTGCCAGCAGTTACGTCCCAGGGACAGGGACAGATACGCAGTATTTT. Encoded protein: CASSYVPGTGTDTQYF.

This clonotype has ten or more counts. The rearrangement uses TRBV20-1 and TRBJ2-7, with no clear D. V was cut by 6 bases and J by 0 bases, with 12 bases left in between. This CDR3 has 13 residues. Germline values: CDR1 DFQATT, CDR2 SNEGSKA (reference sequence). CDR3 region: CSARDWSSYEQYF. The CDR3 DNA sequence: TGCAGTGCCCGAGACTGGAGCTCCTACGAGCAGTACTTC.

The table lists this clonotype with many counts. This chain links TRBV7-2 with TRBJ2-3; possible D gene TRBD2, 6 bases. CDR3 length: 15 amino acids. Trimming stripped 1 base from V and 8 bases from J, with 16 bases between. Per the germline V gene, CDR1 is SGHTA and CDR2 is FQGNSA. CDR3 nucleotide sequence: TGTGCCAGCAGCTTAGAGGCGGGAACGCCCCGTACGCAGTATTTT. Its translation: CASSLEAGTPRTQYF.

In its sample, this clonotype was seen a few times. V usage is TRBV4-2 and J usage is TRBJ2-5, with D hard to call. The CDR3 has 14 amino acids. CDR1 and CDR2 (germline): LGHNA, YNFKEQ. The V end was cut by 1 base, the J end by 8 bases, with 14 bases between. CDR3 DNA: TGTGCCAGCAGCCAAGTTTTAGGAATCGAAACCCAGTACTTC. Its translation is CASSQVLGIETQYF.

This clonotype was seen ten or more times. The rearrangement uses TRBV2 and TRBJ2-5; D ambiguous. The CDR3 is 13 residues long. Trimming removed 3 bases from V and 4 bases from J, with 9 bases in between. Germline CDR1 and CDR2: SNHLY and FYNNEI. The CDR3 coding sequence is TGTGCCAGCAGTGATGTAGGCCGAGAGACCCAGTACTTC. It specifies CASSDVGRETQYF.

The chain carries TRBV27 and TRBJ2-3; D is unclear. Germline-derived CDR1 and CDR2 are MNHEY and SMNVEV (reference sequence). V was shortened by 10 bases and J by 0 bases, with 11 bases between the two germline ends. This CDR3 has 13 amino acids. In nucleotides, the CDR3 is TGTGCCACCAGAGCGACTAGCACAGATACGCAGTATTTT. Residues: CATRATSTDTQYF.

This clonotype was observed many times. V usage is TRBV19 and J usage is TRBJ2-4; D is uncertain. The CDR3 runs 13 residues. The V gene's germline CDR1 is LNHDA and CDR2 SQIVND (reference sequence). Trimming pared 3 bases from V and 4 bases from J, leaving 7 bases between. The CDR3 sequence: CASSIRHKNIQYF. CDR3 nucleotide sequence: TGTGCCAGTAGTATTCGACATAAAAACATTCAGTACTTC.

This clonotype was seen repeatedly, ten times or more. V gene TRBV4-3 combines with J gene TRBJ2-6; D may be TRBD2 (5 bases). This CDR3 has 16 amino acids. Per germline, CDR1 LGHNA and CDR2 YSLEER. Trimming took off 3 bases at V and 2 bases at J, with 11 bases between the two ends. The DNA of the CDR3 is TGCGCCAGCAGCCAGGTGTCCGGGACTGGGGCCAACGTCCTGACTTTC. Protein sequence: CASSQVSGTGANVLTF.

This clonotype showed up many times. The chain employs TRBV28 and TRBJ1-6; no clear D gene. The CDR3 covers 14 residues. The germline V gene has CDR1 MDHEN and CDR2 SYDVKM. The V gene lost 3 bases and the J gene lost 9 bases, with 12 bases spanning the gap. CDR3 sequence reads: CASSFGGVGSPLHF. CDR3 in DNA: TGTGCCAGCAGTTTCGGCGGAGTCGGTTCACCCCTCCACTTT. Variable domain in full (rest from reference TRBV28 and TRBJ1-6): DVKVTQSSRYLVKRTGEKVFLECVQDMDHENMFWYRQDPGLGLRLIYFSYDVKMKEKGDIPEGYSVSREKKERFSLILESASTNQTSMYLCASSFGGVGSPLHFGNGTRLTVT.

V gene TRBV24-1 combines with J gene TRBJ2-2; D gene uncertain. Trimming removed 3 bases at V and 0 bases at J, with 7 bases between. Germline CDR1 reads KGHDR; CDR2 reads SFDVKD. This CDR3 region has 15 residues. The CDR3 spells CATSDPRTNTGELFF. CDR3 DNA: TGTGCCACCAGTGATCCCAGAACGAACACCGGGGAGCTGTTTTTT.

This chain links TRBV24-1 with TRBJ2-1; a weak D match, TRBD2 (7 bases). The V and J ends lost 4 bases and 8 bases respectively, with 17 bases between them. Per germline, CDR1 KGHDR and CDR2 SFDVKD. The CDR3 is made up of 15 amino acids. CDR3 sequence (DNA): TGTGCCACCAGTGAACCGGGGGGCTCCGGGTATGAGCAGTTCTTC. It yields the protein CATSEPGGSGYEQFF.

This clonotype was found a few times. This chain joins TRBV5-6 and TRBJ1-6, with unresolved D. V was cut by 3 bases and J by 8 bases, with 6 bases left in between. CDR1 is SGHDT, CDR2 YYEEEE, per germline. CDR3 size: 12 residues. The DNA for the CDR3 is TGTGCCAGCAGCTCATGGGATTCACCCCTCCACTTT. Protein: CASSSWDSPLHF. The full variable domain, in which reference TRBV5-6 and TRBJ1-6 provide the parts outside the CDR3, is DAGVTQSPTHLIKTRGQQVTLRCSPKSGHDTVSWYQQALGQGPQFIFQYYEEEERQRGNFPDRFSGHQFPNYSSELNVNALLLGDSALYLCASSSWDSPLHFGNGTRLTVT.

This clonotype was observed a handful of times. The chain is built from TRBV6-2 or TRBV6-3 and TRBJ2-7; 13 bases line up with TRBD2. Germline V gene lookup returns CDR1 MNHEY and CDR2 SVGEGT. The CDR3 sequence is 15 residues long. Germline trimming cut 10 bases from V and 3 bases from J; bases unmatched to any gene: 9. This chain's CDR3 is CATHPGLAGIYEQYF. The CDR3 bases are TGTGCCACCCACCCGGGACTAGCGGGGATCTACGAGCAGTACTTC.

The V call is TRBV28, the J call TRBJ1-4; TRBD1 might be the D (5 bases). The CDR3 has 16 residues. Looked up from germline, CDR1 is MDHEN and CDR2 is SYDVKM. Trimming left V 6 bases short and J 2 bases short, with 16 bases between. The CDR3 nucleotides read TGTGCCAGCAGAGGTCAGGGTGCTGTGACTAATGAAAAACTGTTTTTT. As protein: CASRGQGAVTNEKLFF.

The V gene is TRBV11-2, the J gene TRBJ2-7; D is uncertain. The germline CDR1 and CDR2 sequences are SGHAT and FQNNGV. The CDR3 totals 14 residues. V lost 5 bases, J lost 5 bases, and 16 bases lay in between. The CDR3 reads CASSHYVGWDEQYF. For the CDR3, the DNA is TGTGCCAGCAGCCATTATGTGGGCTGGGACGAGCAGTACTTC.

There are many counts of this clonotype. At one boundary the junction diverges from the germline segment, which might be a read error. The chain is built from TRBV5-1 and TRBJ2-5, with D hard to call. Looked up from germline, CDR1 is SGHRS and CDR2 is YFSETQ. This CDR3 has 13 residues. The CDR3 reads CASSLGLEETQYF. DNA of the CDR3: TGTGCCAGCAGCTTAGGCTTAGAAGAGACCCAGTACTTC.

Ten or more counts support this clonotype. The chain joins TRBV7-2 to TRBJ2-4; 8 nucleotides agree with TRBD1. The CDR3 sequence is 15 residues long. The V segment lost 5 bases and the J segment 5 bases; nucleotides outside the gene matches: 8. Germline lookup yields CDR1 SGHTA and CDR2 FQGNSA. CDR3 DNA sequence: TGTGCCAGCAGCCCCCGGACAGGGTGGGAAAACATTCAGTACTTC. Its translation is CASSPRTGWENIQYF.

This clonotype was seen repeatedly, ten times or more. The gene calls are TRBV5-1 and TRBJ2-3; 8 nucleotides match TRBD1. The CDR3 covers 16 residues. The germline CDR1 and CDR2 sequences are SGHRS and YFSETQ. The V segment lost 4 bases and the J segment 4 bases; nucleotides outside the gene matches: 11. The chain's CDR3 is CASSHWTGLRSDTQYF. DNA of the CDR3: TGCGCCAGCAGCCACTGGACAGGGTTACGGTCAGATACGCAGTATTTT.

The table lists this clonotype with many counts. The chain combines TRBV4-2 with TRBJ1-2; D not resolved. The germline V and J ends were trimmed by 8 bases and 2 bases, with 9 bases remaining between them. The length of the CDR3 is 12 residues. Looked up from germline, CDR1 is LGHNA and CDR2 is YNFKEQ. Written as DNA, the CDR3 is TGTGCCAGCCGAATGGGGAACTATGGCTACACCTTC. Amino acids: CASRMGNYGYTF.

This clonotype was observed many times. This sequence joins TRBV5-1 and TRBJ1-1; D might be TRBD1 (6 bases). The germline CDR1 and CDR2 sequences are SGHRS and YFSETQ. V gave up 0 bases and J gave up 0 bases, with 9 bases separating them. This CDR3 contains 15 residues. The CDR3 nucleotides are TGCGCCAGCAGCTTGGCCACAGGGTTGAACACTGAAGCTTTCTTT. Translation: CASSLATGLNTEAFF.

This clonotype was recorded a few times. The chain recombines TRBV10-1 with TRBJ2-7, with a tentative D call TRBD1 (5 bases). Germline CDR1 and CDR2: WNHNN and SYGVQD (reference sequence). Trimming removed 2 bases at V and 9 bases at J, with 8 bases between. The CDR3 extends over 11 amino acids. CDR3 region: CASSEGQGQYF. For the CDR3, the DNA is TGCGCCAGCAGTGAGGGCCAGGGGCAGTACTTC.

There are many counts of this clonotype. The chain couples TRBV9 to TRBJ2-1, with D perhaps matching TRBD2 (7 bases). The length of the CDR3 is 16 residues. V gave up 4 bases and J gave up 7 bases, with 21 bases separating them. Looked up from germline, CDR1 is SGDLS and CDR2 is YYNGEE. DNA for the CDR3: TGTGCCAGCAGCCTAGGGACGGGGGGCGGTTGGAATGAGCAGTTCTTC. It yields the protein CASSLGTGGGWNEQFF.

In its sample, this clonotype was seen a few times. The rearrangement uses TRBV4-2 and TRBJ2-3, with 9 positions matching TRBD1. Germline trimming cut 1 base from V and 7 bases from J; bases unmatched to any gene: 9. This CDR3 has 16 residues. Germline V gives CDR1 LGHNA, CDR2 YNFKEQ. CDR3 coding DNA: TGTGCCAGCAGCCAAGCCACCGGGACAGGGTTTAATACGCAGTATTTT. This codes for CASSQATGTGFNTQYF.